This TCR beta chain originates from a study of CD4 T cells in relation to SARS-CoV-2 and coronaviruses. About the research overall: Negative control cultures got HIV-1 Nef peptides or no peptide. General study points: No crossreactivity against non-spike viral proteins was tested here.

The method was immunoSEQ multiplex PCR; TCRdb's version includes in-frame clones alone and lacks a portion of them. The sample carries some 30,000 clones, about 75% recorded once. Concerning this clone: The antigen remains unidentified.

CD4+ T cells from unexposed donors were obtained before the COVID-19 pandemic (2011-2018). Isolation of CD4+ T cells took place after around 11 days in culture. As cell numbers allowed, unexposed-donor CD4+ T cells faced SARS-CoV-2 S/N and four cold-coronavirus spikes. There are 15 residues in the CDR3. Germline V lookup: CDR1 SGHNT, CDR2 YYREEE (reference sequence). The V and J ends lost 3 bases and 0 bases respectively, with 13 bases between them. The rearrangement links TRBV5-4 to TRBJ2-7; weak D call: TRBD1 (6 bases). This clonotype was obtained from a human donor in good health. Specimen: CD4+ T cells from PBMCs, cultured in vitro. In DNA form, the CDR3 reads TGTGCCAGCAGCTCATTCAGGGGTGACTCCTACGAGCAGTACTTC. Protein: CASSSFRGDSYEQYF.